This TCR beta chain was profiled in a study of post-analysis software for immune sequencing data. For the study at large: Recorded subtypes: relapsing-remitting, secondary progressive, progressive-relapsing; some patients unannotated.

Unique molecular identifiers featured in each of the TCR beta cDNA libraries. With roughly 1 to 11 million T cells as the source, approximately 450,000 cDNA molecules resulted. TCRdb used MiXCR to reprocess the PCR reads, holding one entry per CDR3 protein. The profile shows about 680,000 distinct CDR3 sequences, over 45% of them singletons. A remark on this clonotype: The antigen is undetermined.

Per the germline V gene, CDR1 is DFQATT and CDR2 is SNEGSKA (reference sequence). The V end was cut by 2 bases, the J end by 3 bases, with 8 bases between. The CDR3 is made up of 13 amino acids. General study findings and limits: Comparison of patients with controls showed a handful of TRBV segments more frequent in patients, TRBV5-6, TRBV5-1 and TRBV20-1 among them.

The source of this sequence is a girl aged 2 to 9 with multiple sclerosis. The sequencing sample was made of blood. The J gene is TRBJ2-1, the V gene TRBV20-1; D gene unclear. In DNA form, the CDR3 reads TGCAGTGCTAGACCCGGATACTACAATGAGCAGTTCTTC. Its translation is CSARPGYYNEQFF.